This T cell receptor (beta chain) was recorded in a study of identical twins. Germline CDR1 is SGHRS and CDR2 is YFSETQ. Germline trimming cut 4 bases from V and 3 bases from J; bases unmatched to any gene: 7. The CDR3 has 16 residues. Healthy Caucasian donors formed the entire cohort. Regarding this clonotype: Its antigen is unknown.

Findings and limits, study-wide: Models underestimated out-of-frame TCR alpha sharing in monozygotic twins. The study drew conclusions from cross-sectional statistical analysis, not from following the same donors.

Via MiXCR, TCRdb re-called the 5' RACE reads, giving one row per CDR3 protein. The sample consists of roughly 1.6 million distinct CDR3 sequences, under 35% of them appearing once. V gene TRBV5-1 combines with J gene TRBJ2-3, with 11 bases fitting TRBD2. Sequencing was carried out using cord blood. This TCR was recovered from a newborn girl in good health. The CDR3 DNA reads TGCGCCAGCAGCCACGATCTAGCGGGGGGAACAGATACGCAGTATTTT. This codes for CASSHDLAGGTDTQYF.